Below, one T cell receptor (beta chain) is given with its context. The data are from a study of technical replicates of blood from a handful of donors. Generated by immunoSEQ multiplex PCR, the TCRdb table keeps only in-frame clones and is missing some. The sample consists of 90,000 to 100,000 clones, approximately 94% of them appearing once. The source is a human donor in good health. The sequenced sample consisted of T cells isolated from PBMCs.

CDR3 amino acids: CASSPGLSGGPNEQFF. CDR3 nucleotides: TGTGCCAGCTCACCAGGACTAAGCGGGGGGCCTAATGAGCAGTTCTTC. V is TRBV18 and J is TRBJ2-1; TRBD2 matches 9 bases. The CDR3 length is 16 residues. The J segment lost 7 bases and the V segment lost 2 bases, leaving 9 bases of the junction unmatched. The germline V gene encodes CDR1 KGHSH and CDR2 LQKENI.